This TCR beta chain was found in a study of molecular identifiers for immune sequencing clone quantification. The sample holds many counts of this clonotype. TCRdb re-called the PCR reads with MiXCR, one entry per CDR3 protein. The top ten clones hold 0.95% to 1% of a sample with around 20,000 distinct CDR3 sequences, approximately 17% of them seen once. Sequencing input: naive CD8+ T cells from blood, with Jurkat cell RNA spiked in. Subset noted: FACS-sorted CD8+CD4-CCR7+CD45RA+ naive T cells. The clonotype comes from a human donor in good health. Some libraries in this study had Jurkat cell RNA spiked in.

CDR3 residues: CASSHGTGELELYEQYF. Written as DNA, the CDR3 is TGTGCCAGCAGCCACGGGACAGGGGAATTAGAGTTATACGAGCAGTACTTC. The V and J genes are TRBV5-6 and TRBJ2-7; 10 nucleotides match TRBD1. The CDR3 has 17 amino acids. The germline CDR1 and CDR2 sequences are SGHDT and YYEEEE. Trimming removed 4 bases from V and 4 bases from J; junction bases left unmatched: 14.